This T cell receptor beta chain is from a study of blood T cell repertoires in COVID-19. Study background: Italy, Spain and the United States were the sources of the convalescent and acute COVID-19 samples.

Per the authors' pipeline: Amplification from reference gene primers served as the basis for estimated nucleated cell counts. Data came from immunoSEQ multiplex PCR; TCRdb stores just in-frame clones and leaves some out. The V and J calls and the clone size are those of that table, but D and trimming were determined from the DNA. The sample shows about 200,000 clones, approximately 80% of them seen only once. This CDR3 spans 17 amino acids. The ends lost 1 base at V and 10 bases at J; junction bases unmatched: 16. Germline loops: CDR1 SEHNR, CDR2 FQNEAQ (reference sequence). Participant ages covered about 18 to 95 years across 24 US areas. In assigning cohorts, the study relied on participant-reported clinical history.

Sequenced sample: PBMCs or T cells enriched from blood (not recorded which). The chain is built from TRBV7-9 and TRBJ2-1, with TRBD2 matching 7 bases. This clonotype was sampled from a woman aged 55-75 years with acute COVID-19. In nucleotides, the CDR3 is TGTGCCAGCAGCTTAGTTACGGGGAGGGCCTCCCCAGCCGAGCAGTTCTTC. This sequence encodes CASSLVTGRASPAEQFF. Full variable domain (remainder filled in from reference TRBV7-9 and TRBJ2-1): DTGVSQNPRHKITKRGQNVTFRCDPISEHNRLYWYRQTLGQGPEFLTYFQNEAQLEKSRLLSDRFSAERPKGSFSTLEIQRTEQGDSAMYLCASSLVTGRASPAEQFFGPGTRLTVL.